This T cell receptor beta chain was identified during a study of Graves' ophthalmopathy and Graves' hyperthyroidism. Transcripts of RNA were the source for amplifying TCR beta CDR3 regions. The first-round RT-PCR employed HTBI primers together with the Qiagen OneStep RT-PCR kit. A multiplex PCR was then performed as the second round. TCRdb ran MiXCR on the multiplex PCR reads and lists one entry per CDR3 protein. The sample lists 400,000 to 450,000 distinct CDR3 sequences; roughly 21% were seen once. Specimen: peripheral blood. This clonotype was obtained from a young woman with stable Graves' hyperthyroidism.

CDR3 coding DNA: TGTGCCAGCAGTTACTCGAACAGGGTGGGCTACGAGCAGTACTTC. It specifies CASSYSNRVGYEQYF. This chain uses TRBV6-5 with TRBJ2-7; D is possibly TRBD1 (6 bases). Germline V gene data show CDR1 as MNHEY and CDR2 as SVGAGI. This CDR3 comprises 15 residues. Trimming removed 0 bases from V and 3 bases from J, with 12 bases in between.